What follows are 22 T cell receptor beta chains derived from one specimen sequenced in a study of a mutant IDH1 vaccine in newly diagnosed glioma. Using immunoSEQ multiplex PCR, the repertoire was profiled, and TCRdb retains in-frame clones only, with some absent. The sample contains roughly 34,000 clones, around nine tenths of which appear only once. No antigen is known for these receptors. Described time point: week 47, end of study. Vaccinated patients received 300 ug of mutant IDH1 20-mer peptide per dose, with topical imiquimod. The input for sequencing was PBMCs, taken from a glioma patient whose treatment included an IDH1 peptide vaccine. These TCRs come from a woman between 40 and 50 years old with glioma.

The rearrangement links TRBV7-9 to TRBJ2-1; 7 positions match TRBD2. The V segment lost 1 base and the J segment 8 bases; nucleotides outside the gene matches: 8. Germline CDR1 reads SEHNR; CDR2 reads FQNEAQ (reference sequence). The CDR3 spans 15 residues. Written as DNA, the CDR3 is TGTGCCAGCAGCTTAGGGGCCCGGGGGAGGGATGAGCAGTTCTTC. Translating gives CASSLGARGRDEQFF.

This chain links TRBV9 with TRBJ2-2; 14 bases agree with TRBD2. CDR3 length: 15 amino acids. Per germline, CDR1 SGDLS and CDR2 YYNGEE. The trim removed 3 bases at V and 6 bases at J, leaving 1 base unmatched. The CDR3 spells CASSEGLAGAGELFF. The CDR3 DNA follows: TGTGCCAGCAGCGAGGGACTAGCGGGAGCCGGGGAGCTGTTTTTT.

This chain joins TRBV15 and TRBJ1-2; possible D gene TRBD1, 5 bases. V was shortened by 3 bases and J by 3 bases, with 8 bases between the two germline ends. The CDR3 runs 13 residues. CDR1 is LNHNV and CDR2 is YYDKDF in the germline V gene (reference sequence). CDR3 amino acids: CATSRGVDYGYTF. The CDR3 DNA reads as TGTGCCACCAGCAGGGGGGTAGACTATGGCTACACCTTC.

This sequence joins TRBV6-1 and TRBJ2-7; a possible D gene is TRBD2 (5 bases). Germline V gene data show CDR1 as MNHNS and CDR2 as SASEGT. Trimming shortened V by 0 bases and J by 4 bases, and 13 bases separated the two germline ends. This CDR3 has 15 residues. The CDR3, as DNA: TGTGCCAGCAGTGAAGCGTCAAGGGAGTGGTACGAGCAGTACTTC. It specifies CASSEASREWYEQYF.

This chain uses TRBV29-1 with TRBJ2-7; D remains ambiguous. The CDR3 is 11 amino acids. Germline assignment: CDR1 SQVTM and CDR2 ANQGSEA. Trimming left V 6 bases short and J 4 bases short, with 10 bases between. The CDR3 nucleotides are TGCAGCGTCCGACTGGGTTACGAGCAGTACTTC. It translates to CSVRLGYEQYF.

This rearrangement joins TRBV19 to TRBJ2-7; 8 nucleotides match TRBD1. The J segment lost 7 bases and the V segment lost 0 bases, leaving 8 bases of the junction unmatched. The CDR3 has 15 amino acids. Germline V gene data show CDR1 as LNHDA and CDR2 as SQIVND (reference sequence). The CDR3 protein is CASSIEGTGQWEQYF. Written as DNA, the CDR3 is TGTGCCAGTAGTATAGAAGGGACAGGTCAATGGGAGCAGTACTTC.

The rearrangement uses TRBV4-1 and TRBJ2-5; TRBD2 matches at 11 bases. Germline V gene data show CDR1 as MGHRA and CDR2 as YSYEKL. CDR3 length: 16 residues. J was trimmed by 6 bases and V by 0 bases; bases with no gene match: 6. CDR3 DNA sequence: TGCGCCAGCAGCCAAGATAGCGGGGGGGCCTTTCAGACCCAGTACTTC. Translated: CASSQDSGGAFQTQYF.

V gene TRBV5-4 combines with J gene TRBJ1-1, with 7 positions matching TRBD1. This CDR3 has 15 residues. CDR1 and CDR2 (germline): SGHNT, YYREEE (reference sequence). Germline trimming cut 4 bases from V and 2 bases from J; bases unmatched to any gene: 8. CDR3 region: CASSPGTVSNTEAFF. Here the CDR3 DNA reads TGTGCCAGCAGCCCCGGGACAGTATCTAACACTGAAGCTTTCTTT.

The V call is TRBV4-2, the J call TRBJ2-1; 9 nucleotides align to TRBD1. The J segment lost 3 bases and the V segment lost 4 bases, leaving 22 bases of the junction unmatched. This CDR3 spans 21 amino acids. Germline assignment: CDR1 LGHNA and CDR2 YNFKEQ. The CDR3 DNA reads TGTGCCAGCAGCCCTTGGGGGGGGACAGGGATTGTACTAGCCCACTACAATGAGCAGTTCTTC. This translates into CASSPWGGTGIVLAHYNEQFF.

This sequence joins TRBV4-3 and TRBJ2-6; 7 bases align to TRBD1. Germline V lookup: CDR1 LGHNA, CDR2 YSLEER. V shed 1 base and J 0 bases; nucleotides not matched to a gene: 6. This CDR3 comprises 18 residues. CDR3: CASSQVARGSSGANVLTF. Written as DNA, the CDR3 is TGCGCCAGCAGCCAAGTGGCCAGGGGGAGCTCTGGGGCCAACGTCCTGACTTTC.

The J gene is TRBJ1-1, the V gene TRBV27, with 10 bases aligning to TRBD1. Germline CDR1 is MNHEY and CDR2 is SMNVEV (reference sequence). This CDR3 spans 14 amino acids. V dropped 5 bases and J dropped 5; count of bases not matched to a gene: 5. DNA for the CDR3: TGTGCCAGCAGTCCGGGACAGGGGTGGACTGAAGCTTTCTTT. It is translated as CASSPGQGWTEAFF.

V gene TRBV5-8 combines with J gene TRBJ2-3, with TRBD1 as a possible D gene (5 bases). The CDR3 length is 17 residues. Germline CDR1 and CDR2: SGHTS and YDEGEE. V lost 3 bases and J 5 bases, leaving 22 bases between the germline ends. CDR3 in DNA: TGTGCCAGCAGCTCCGCACGGACACCAGCCCGAATAGATACGCAGTATTTT. Its protein product is CASSSARTPARIDTQYF.

The chain employs TRBV5-4 and TRBJ2-1; a possible D gene is TRBD1 (6 bases). The V and J ends lost 3 bases and 2 bases respectively, with 9 bases between them. The CDR3 is made up of 14 amino acids. Per the germline V gene, CDR1 is SGHNT and CDR2 is YYREEE (reference sequence). This CDR3 is CASSSRDTYNEQFF. DNA of the CDR3: TGTGCCAGCAGCTCCCGGGACACCTACAATGAGCAGTTCTTC.

The V and J genes are TRBV29-1 and TRBJ2-7; TRBD2 matches at 13 bases. This CDR3 spans 15 amino acids. V dropped 6 bases and J dropped 6; count of bases not matched to a gene: 11. Germline V lookup: CDR1 SQVTM, CDR2 ANQGSEA. CDR3 nucleotides: TGCAGCGTAGGACCCGGGACTAGCGGGATCCGCGAGCAGTACTTC. It translates to CSVGPGTSGIREQYF.

The chain joins TRBV15 to TRBJ1-4, with 7 bases identical to TRBD1. V lost 0 bases, J lost 16 bases, and 11 bases stayed unmatched. The length of the CDR3 is 14 residues. Germline-derived CDR1 and CDR2 are LNHNV and YYDKDF (reference sequence). The CDR3 loop is CATSRDGGTDYRFF. In DNA form, the CDR3 reads TGTGCCACCAGCAGAGATGGGGGGACAGACTATAGGTTTTTT.

The chain carries TRBV5-1 and TRBJ1-1; 7 bases line up with TRBD1. The CDR3 is made up of 14 amino acids. The germline gives CDR1 SGHRS, CDR2 YFSETQ. V shed 2 bases and J 5 bases; nucleotides not matched to a gene: 6. CDR3 residues: CASSFGRGKTEAFF. Here the CDR3 DNA reads TGCGCCAGCAGCTTTGGCAGGGGGAAAACTGAAGCTTTCTTT.

The CDR3 region has the DNA TGTGCCAGCAGTGAAATGGCCAGTTTTCAGCCCCAGCATTTT. Protein: CASSEMASFQPQHF. V gene TRBV2 combines with J gene TRBJ1-5, with D hard to call. V lost 2 bases and J 6 bases, leaving 11 bases between the germline ends. The germline gives CDR1 SNHLY, CDR2 FYNNEI. The CDR3 contains 14 residues.

This chain uses TRBV7-2 with TRBJ2-7; 7 nucleotides line up with TRBD1. With V trimmed by 5 bases and J by 3 bases, 10 bases remained unmatched. This CDR3 has 15 amino acids. Germline CDR1 and CDR2: SGHTA and FQGNSA. The CDR3 bases are TGTGCCAGCAGCCTCGGGCAGGGGGTTGGCTACGAGCAGTACTTC. Its protein is CASSLGQGVGYEQYF.

This clone has just a few counts. The chain has TRBV29-1 and TRBJ2-7, with TRBD1 identical over 8 bases. Trimming removed 4 bases from V and 4 bases from J; junction bases left unmatched: 9. The CDR3 is made up of 14 amino acids. Per germline, CDR1 SQVTM and CDR2 ANQGSEA. The CDR3 loop reads CSVGPRQGAYEQYF. CDR3 DNA: TGCAGCGTTGGCCCCCGCCAGGGGGCTTACGAGCAGTACTTC.

This sequence joins TRBV6-1 and TRBJ2-7, with TRBD2 identical over 14 bases. Germline CDR1 MNHNS, CDR2 SASEGT. The CDR3 contains 13 residues. Trimming removed 8 bases from V and 4 bases from J; junction bases left unmatched: 1. The DNA for the CDR3 is TGTGCCAGCGGGACTAGCGGGGGATACGAGCAGTACTTC. This codes for CASGTSGGYEQYF.

The chain recombines TRBV19 with TRBJ2-1, with no clear D. Trimming took off 9 bases at V and 5 bases at J, with 17 bases between the two ends. CDR3 size: 14 residues. The V gene's germline CDR1 is LNHDA and CDR2 SQIVND (reference sequence). The CDR3 spells CASHDGSLNNEQFF. The CDR3 nucleotides are TGTGCCAGCCACGACGGGTCCCTGAACAATGAGCAGTTCTTC.

The chain joins TRBV11-2 to TRBJ2-7, with TRBD1 identical over 7 bases. V dropped 5 bases and J dropped 5; count of bases not matched to a gene: 12. Germline V CDR1 and CDR2: SGHAT, FQNNGV. The CDR3 length is 15 residues. The CDR3 spells CASSRVGTALNEQYF. CDR3 in DNA: TGTGCCAGCAGCCGAGTTGGGACAGCCCTTAACGAGCAGTACTTC.